This T cell receptor (beta chain) was sequenced for a study of cytomegalovirus exposure and HLA in healthy donors. Points from the study as a whole: A later analysis linked a missense variant in DCLRE1C to the trimming of TCR beta V and J genes. High specificity and sensitivity for cytomegalovirus status were reported for the classifier. Sequence variants that were highly shared formed a cluster that was likely a sequencing artifact. A later analysis appeared to link common viral pathogens to several of the most significant clusters.

PCR involved 60 Vbeta and 13 Jbeta primers. This table comes from immunoSEQ multiplex PCR, and its TCRdb copy is limited to in-frame clones, with some not included. The table lists roughly 140,000 clones, over 60% of them singletons. The ends lost 2 bases at V and 5 bases at J; junction bases unmatched: 7. This CDR3 region has 17 residues. Per the germline V gene, CDR1 is MRHNA and CDR2 is SNTAGT. In the case of this clone: Its antigen is undetermined.

Material: PBMCs. This TCR came from a man aged 40-55 years in good health and CMV-seropositive. The chain joins TRBV6-4 to TRBJ2-5; 14 bases align to TRBD2. The CDR3 region has the DNA TGTGCCAGCAGTGACCCCGGACTAGCGGGAGGTGGTGAGACCCAGTACTTC. Its protein product is CASSDPGLAGGGETQYF.